This T cell receptor (beta chain) was found in a study of regulatory T cells in long-lasting Graves disease. For the study at large: Persistent Graves' disease required over 5 years of antithyroid drugs and positive TSH receptor antibodies. Findings of the study overall: TRBV28, TRBJ1-2 and TRBJ2-5 emerged as the favored segments in persistent disease.

Libraries of TCR beta came from iRepertoire HTBI primers plus Arm-PCR of CDR3 regions. TCRdb recomputed calls from the multiplex PCR reads with MiXCR, one row per CDR3 protein. The sample lists roughly 490,000 distinct CDR3 sequences; approximately 23% were seen once. V was clipped by 5 bases and J by 4 bases; unmatched bases: 2. Germline CDR1 reads MDHEN; CDR2 reads SYDVKM. This CDR3 spans 14 amino acids. This clonotype was detected many times. The target antigen is unknown. Noted time point: persistent/refractory GD, antithyroid drugs over 5 years with positive TRAb. Construction of the TCR library relied on RNA isolated from PBMCs. American Thyroid Association guidelines were used to diagnose Graves' disease. Patients of an endocrinology department in Xi'an, China, were included.

This TCR was sampled from a female donor with Graves disease. The chain uses TRBV28 and TRBJ1-4; 9 positions agree with TRBD1. Sequencing was performed on peripheral blood mononuclear cells (PBMCs), taken when the disease was refractory, from a patient treated with antithyroid drugs. The CDR3 here is CASSGTGINEKLFF. DNA of the CDR3: TGTGCCAGCAGTGGGACAGGGATTAATGAAAAACTGTTTTTT.